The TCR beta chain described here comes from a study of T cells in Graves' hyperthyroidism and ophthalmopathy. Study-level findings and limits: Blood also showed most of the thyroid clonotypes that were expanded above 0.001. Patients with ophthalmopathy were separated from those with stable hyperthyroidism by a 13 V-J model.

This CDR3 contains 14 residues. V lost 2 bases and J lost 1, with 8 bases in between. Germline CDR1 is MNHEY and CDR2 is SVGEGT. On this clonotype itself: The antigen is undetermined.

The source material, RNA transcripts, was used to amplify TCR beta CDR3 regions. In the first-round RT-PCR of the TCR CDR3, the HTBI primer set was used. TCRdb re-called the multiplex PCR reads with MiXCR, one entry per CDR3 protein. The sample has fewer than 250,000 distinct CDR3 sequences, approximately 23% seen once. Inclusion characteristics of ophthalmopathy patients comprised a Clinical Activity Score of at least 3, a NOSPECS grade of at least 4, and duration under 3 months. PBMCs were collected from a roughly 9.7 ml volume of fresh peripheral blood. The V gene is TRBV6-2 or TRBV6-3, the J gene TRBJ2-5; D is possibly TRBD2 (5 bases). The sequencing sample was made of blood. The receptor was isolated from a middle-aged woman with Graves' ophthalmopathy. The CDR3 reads CASSYRAGQETQYF. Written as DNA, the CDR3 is TGTGCCAGCAGTTACAGGGCGGGCCAAGAGACCCAGTACTTC.